Presented here are 30 T cell receptor beta chains from one specimen sequenced in a study of T cells during gluten challenge in celiac disease. Three nested PCRs with multiplexed primers covering all TRA and TRB V genes amplified paired chains. TCRdb called the single-cell sequencing reads again in MiXCR, with one record for every CDR3 protein. Here the sample spans around 210 distinct CDR3 sequences, 25% to 30% being singletons. Lineage-negative, tetramer-binding CD3+ CD4+ cells lacking CD45RA and CD62L but expressing integrin beta7 were gated. The specimen comprised gluten-specific CD4+ T cells sorted from blood using tetramers, sampled at baseline or on day 6, 14 or 28 of gluten challenge (not recorded which). The receptors stem from a female donor with celiac disease.

A few counts support this clonotype. V is TRBV7-9 and J is TRBJ2-3; D not certain. With 2 bases removed from V and 0 bases from J, the gap between germline ends came to 9 bases. Germline-derived CDR1 and CDR2 are SEHNR and FQNEAQ (reference sequence). This CDR3 has 15 residues. CDR3 nucleotide sequence: TGTGCCAGCAGCTTATATCTCGCGAGCACAGATACGCAGTATTTT. Amino acids: CASSLYLASTDTQYF.

Ten or more counts support this clonotype. The CDR3 here is CATARGEGSTEAFF. The CDR3 bases are TGTGCCACCGCAAGGGGGGAGGGGAGCACTGAAGCTTTCTTT. The chain combines TRBV4-2 with TRBJ1-1, with D possibly matching TRBD1 (6 bases). Germline V gives CDR1 LGHNA, CDR2 YNFKEQ. The CDR3 sequence is 14 residues long. The germline V and J ends were trimmed by 10 bases and 4 bases, with 19 bases remaining between them.

By share, this clonotype ranks as large. Here the CDR3 DNA reads TGCAGCGGAAAGACAGATTGGACCCAAGAGACCCAGTACTTC. Protein sequence: CSGKTDWTQETQYF. The chain combines TRBV29-1 with TRBJ2-5; D perhaps matches TRBD1 (5 bases). The CDR3 contains 14 residues. The V and J ends lost 7 bases and 1 base respectively, with 16 bases between them. Germline-derived CDR1 and CDR2 are SQVTM and ANQGSEA.

This clonotype was picked up many times. The chain joins TRBV19 to TRBJ2-1; no reliable D call. The CDR3 covers 13 residues. The germline V and J ends were trimmed by 1 base and 5 bases, with 6 bases remaining between them. Germline V gene sequence: CDR1 LNHDA, CDR2 SQIVND (reference sequence). CDR3 sequence reads: CASSIGYDNEQFF. DNA of the CDR3: TGTGCCAGTAGTATAGGTTATGACAATGAGCAGTTCTTC.

By share, this clonotype ranks as medium-sized. V and J are TRBV5-1 and TRBJ1-1, with D unresolved. Germline values: CDR1 SGHRS, CDR2 YFSETQ. The CDR3 sequence is 13 residues long. Deletions cut 2 bases from V and 3 bases from J, with 8 bases between. The CDR3: CASSFSLDTEAFF. The CDR3 bases are TGCGCCAGCAGCTTTTCTCTGGACACTGAAGCTTTCTTT.

This clonotype was seen repeatedly, ten times or more. The V gene is TRBV7-7, the J gene TRBJ2-3; 11 bases fit TRBD2. Germline V lookup: CDR1 SSHAT, CDR2 FNYEAQ (reference sequence). The CDR3 is made up of 14 amino acids. V lost 6 bases to trimming and J lost 6 bases; unmatched junction nucleotides: 5. Here the CDR3 DNA reads TGTGCCAGCAGTACGCTAGCGGGAGGCGATACGCAGTATTTT. Amino acids: CASSTLAGGDTQYF.

This clonotype is medium-sized within its sample. The genes are TRBV15 and TRBJ1-1; 9 bases fit TRBD1. The length of the CDR3 is 15 residues. The V and J ends lost 0 bases and 3 bases, in that order; junction bases with no gene match: 2. The germline gives CDR1 LNHNV, CDR2 YYDKDF (reference sequence). CDR3 sequence: CATSRERTGDTEAFF. The CDR3 bases are TGTGCCACCAGCAGAGAGAGGACAGGGGACACTGAAGCTTTCTTT.

The chain combines TRBV12-3 or TRBV12-4 with TRBJ1-2, with unresolved D. The CDR3 covers 13 residues. Between the trimmed V and J ends, which lost 6 bases and 5 bases, there was a span of 13 bases. CDR3 protein: CASSMRVGYGYTF. The CDR3 bases are TGTGCCAGCAGCATGCGAGTTGGGTATGGCTACACCTTC.

This clonotype occurred once. The chain combines TRBV5-1 with TRBJ1-2; TRBD1 agrees at 9 bases. The junction had 14 bases not matched to a gene; V was cut back by 0 bases and J by 8 bases. The CDR3 runs 17 residues. Germline values: CDR1 SGHRS, CDR2 YFSETQ. The CDR3 loop reads CASSLAGGQGVVGGYTF. The CDR3 bases are TGCGCCAGCAGCTTGGCCGGGGGACAGGGCGTTGTGGGAGGCTACACCTTC.

This clonotype counts as hyperexpanded (1% or more). The chain carries TRBV9 and TRBJ2-3; D not certain. The CDR3 runs to 14 residues. V lost 0 bases and J lost 0, with 5 bases in between. Germline loops: CDR1 SGDLS, CDR2 YYNGEE. The CDR3 here is CASSVAHSTDTQYF. The CDR3 nucleotides are TGTGCCAGCAGCGTAGCTCATAGCACAGATACGCAGTATTTT.

This clonotype is classed as hyperexpanded. CDR3 DNA: TGCGCCAGCAGCCACCCCGGGACAGGGAACGAGCAGTACTTC. Protein product: CASSHPGTGNEQYF. The gene calls are TRBV4-3 and TRBJ2-7; TRBD1 matches at 9 bases. Germline CDR1 and CDR2: LGHNA and YSLEER. The CDR3 totals 14 residues. V gave up 3 bases and J gave up 5 bases; unmatched junction bases: 5.

This chain joins TRBV28 and TRBJ1-1; 10 bases fit TRBD1. V was pared by 3 bases and J by 6 bases, with 7 bases of the junction left unmatched. CDR3 length equals 15 residues. The germline CDR1 and CDR2 sequences are MDHEN and SYDVKM. The CDR3 DNA reads as TGTGCCAGCAGTTTGGTGGGACAGGGGAGGTCTGAAGCTTTCTTT. Encoded protein: CASSLVGQGRSEAFF.

In DNA, the CDR3 is TGTGCCAGCTCAACCGGGACAGGGGGCCCTGGCACTGAAGCTTTCTTT. Residues: CASSTGTGGPGTEAFF. The chain recombines TRBV27 with TRBJ1-1; TRBD1 agrees at 12 bases. J was trimmed by 4 bases and V by 8 bases; bases with no gene match: 11. The CDR3 has 16 amino acids. Germline V gene lookup returns CDR1 MNHEY and CDR2 SMNVEV (reference sequence).

This chain joins TRBV4-3 and TRBJ2-5, with a possible D match to TRBD2 (6 bases). With 1 base removed from V and 3 bases from J, the gap between germline ends came to 15 bases. Looked up from germline, CDR1 is LGHNA and CDR2 is YSLEER. CDR3 length: 16 amino acids. The CDR3, as DNA: TGCGCCAGCAGCCAAGGGGTCGCGGGACGAGAAGAGACCCAGTACTTC. Protein product: CASSQGVAGREETQYF.

Many counts were recorded for this clonotype. The chain combines TRBV6-2 or TRBV6-3 with TRBJ2-7; 10 nucleotides line up with TRBD1. The germline gives CDR1 MNHEY, CDR2 SVGEGT. The CDR3 is 14 residues long. V dropped 4 bases and J dropped 3; count of bases not matched to a gene: 3. CDR3 nucleotides: TGTGCCAGCAGTTGGACAGGGGGGGGCTACGAGCAGTACTTC. It is translated as CASSWTGGGYEQYF.

This clonotype appeared many times. The chain carries TRBV5-6 and TRBJ1-2; 9 positions agree with TRBD1. The CDR3 extends over 13 amino acids. Trimming removed 4 bases from V and 5 bases from J; junction bases left unmatched: 3. Per the germline V gene, CDR1 is SGHDT and CDR2 is YYEEEE. CDR3 in amino acids: CASSQGTGYGYTF. Here the CDR3 DNA reads TGTGCCAGCAGCCAAGGGACAGGGTATGGCTACACCTTC. Based on the CDR3 plus reference TRBV5-6 and TRBJ1-2, the full variable domain is DAGVTQSPTHLIKTRGQQVTLRCSPKSGHDTVSWYQQALGQGPQFIFQYYEEEERQRGNFPDRFSGHQFPNYSSELNVNALLLGDSALYLCASSQGTGYGYTFGSGTRLTVV.

Relative to its sample, this clonotype is hyperexpanded. CDR3 residues: CASSRHGQGAGELFF. The CDR3 DNA reads TGTGCCAGCAGCCGCCACGGACAGGGGGCCGGGGAGCTGTTTTTT. The rearrangement uses TRBV7-2 and TRBJ2-2; 10 bases fit TRBD1. J was trimmed by 6 bases and V by 5 bases; bases with no gene match: 6. The CDR3 length is 15 residues. Germline CDR1 reads SGHTA; CDR2 reads FQGNSA.

By sample fraction, this clonotype is medium-sized. This chain links TRBV30 with TRBJ2-7, with 7 bases matching TRBD1. This CDR3 contains 12 residues. Germline CDR1 GTSNPN, CDR2 SVGIG (reference sequence). Trimming took 4 bases from V and 9 from J; bases not matched to a gene: 9. The CDR3 is CAWNLQGTGQYF. CDR3 nucleotide sequence: TGTGCCTGGAACCTACAGGGGACGGGGCAGTACTTC.

There are many counts of this clonotype. The CDR3 bases are TGCAGTGCTAGAAAAGGAGCGGGAGGTTACTACAATGAGCAGTTCTTC. This translates into CSARKGAGGYYNEQFF. The gene calls are TRBV20-1 and TRBJ2-1; TRBD2 matches 9 bases. This CDR3 is built from 16 residues. In germline, CDR1 is DFQATT, CDR2 SNEGSKA (reference sequence). V lost 2 bases and J lost 3; bases outside the gene matches: 8.

The chain carries TRBV7-3 and TRBJ2-3; 8 nucleotides align to TRBD2. Trimming cost V 0 bases and J 4 bases; bases outside gene matches: 6. CDR3 length: 16 amino acids. CDR1 and CDR2 from the germline V gene are SGHTA and FQGTGA. The CDR3 DNA follows: TGTGCCAGCAGCTTAACGGGACTAGTGAGGGCAGATACGCAGTATTTT. Protein sequence: CASSLTGLVRADTQYF.

By its share, this clonotype is hyperexpanded. The chain uses TRBV19 and TRBJ2-6; D is possibly TRBD1 (6 bases). This CDR3 spans 18 amino acids. Trimming cost V 2 bases and J 2 bases, with 16 bases left between them. Germline V gene data show CDR1 as LNHDA and CDR2 as SQIVND (reference sequence). CDR3: CASSIYELGAAGANVLTF. The CDR3 coding sequence is TGTGCCAGTAGTATATATGAGCTGGGGGCGGCTGGGGCCAACGTCCTGACTTTC. Together with reference TRBV19 and TRBJ2-6, the CDR3 gives the full variable domain: DGGITQSPKYLFRKEGQNVTLSCEQNLNHDAMYWYRQDPGQGLRLIYYSQIVNDFQKGDIAEGYSVSREKKESFPLTVTSAQKNPTAFYLCASSIYELGAAGANVLTFGAGSRLTVL.

There are a few counts of this clonotype. This chain uses TRBV7-2 with TRBJ1-2; D unresolved. The CDR3 totals 14 residues. Germline CDR1 and CDR2: SGHTA and FQGNSA. Trimming pared 5 bases from V and 6 bases from J, leaving 16 bases between. Written as DNA, the CDR3 is TGTGCCAGCAGCCCCCACATGATAAGGGATGGCTACACCTTC. This sequence encodes CASSPHMIRDGYTF.

This clonotype was seen more than once but under ten times. V gene TRBV5-1 combines with J gene TRBJ2-7; TRBD1 aligns across 9 bases. Trimming took 7 bases from V and 3 from J; bases not matched to a gene: 8. CDR3 length: 14 residues. The V gene's germline CDR1 is SGHRS and CDR2 YFSETQ. CDR3 sequence: CASRTGQGYYEQYF. The CDR3, as DNA: TGCGCCAGCCGAACGGGACAGGGCTACTACGAGCAGTACTTC.

Worth noting for this clonotype: This sequence may be a read error, since a much larger clone differs from it by one base. V usage is TRBV7-2 and J usage is TRBJ2-2; no firm D call. Germline loops: CDR1 SGHTA, CDR2 FQGNSA. V was trimmed by 3 bases and J by 7 bases, leaving 15 bases between them. The CDR3 length is 15 residues. CDR3 amino acids: CASSFRSILGGELFF. The CDR3, as DNA: TGTGCCAGCAGCTTCCGTTCGATACTGGGCGGGGAGCTGTTTTTT.

This clonotype was observed at least ten times. The rearrangement joins TRBV29-1 to TRBJ2-5; TRBD2 matches at 9 bases. The V and J ends lost 4 bases and 4 bases, in that order; junction bases with no gene match: 10. This CDR3 comprises 15 residues. From germline, CDR1 is SQVTM and CDR2 ANQGSEA. CDR3 sequence: CSVGVLAGWAETQYF. The CDR3 nucleotides read TGCAGCGTTGGTGTACTAGCGGGTTGGGCAGAGACCCAGTACTTC.

This chain connects TRBV11-2 to TRBJ1-2, with D perhaps TRBD1 (5 bases). The V end was cut by 4 bases, the J end by 7 bases, with 13 bases between. Germline CDR1 SGHAT, CDR2 FQNNGV. The CDR3 covers 13 residues. CDR3 DNA: TGTGCCAGCAGCTCGACGCAGGGCGCTGGCTACACCTTC. Its translation: CASSSTQGAGYTF.

This clonotype qualifies as medium-sized. In nucleotides, the CDR3 is TGTGCCAGCAGCTTCTCCTCTTCAGGCACCATATATTTT. Translated: CASSFSSSGTIYF. The chain has TRBV5-6 and TRBJ1-3; D is uncertain. The germline V and J ends were trimmed by 2 bases and 9 bases, with 12 bases remaining between them. The CDR3 length is 13 residues. Germline V gives CDR1 SGHDT, CDR2 YYEEEE.

This chain connects TRBV7-2 to TRBJ2-3, with D perhaps matching TRBD2 (5 bases). This CDR3 is built from 16 residues. Germline-derived CDR1 and CDR2 are SGHTA and FQGNSA. The V end was cut by 4 bases, the J end by 4 bases, with 18 bases between. CDR3: CASSSRRFVQPDTQYF. Written as DNA, the CDR3 is TGTGCCAGCAGCTCCCGGAGGTTCGTCCAACCAGATACGCAGTATTTT.

This chain connects TRBV7-6 to TRBJ2-3; 10 bases line up with TRBD2. V was pared by 11 bases and J by 5 bases, with 16 bases of the junction left unmatched. This CDR3 has 16 residues. Germline values: CDR1 SGHVS, CDR2 FNYEAQ. The CDR3 spells CASSVLAGAGGDTQYF. The DNA of the CDR3 is TGTGCCTCTTCGGTTCTAGCGGGAGCTGGGGGAGATACGCAGTATTTT.

This clonotype is hyperexpanded by share. The chain couples TRBV5-5 to TRBJ2-3; maybe TRBD1 (5 bases). The CDR3 spans 15 residues. The germline gives CDR1 SGHKS, CDR2 YYEKEE (reference sequence). V lost 0 bases and J 2 bases, leaving 10 bases between the germline ends. The CDR3 spells CASSLVGHITDTQYF. The CDR3, as DNA: TGTGCCAGCAGCTTGGTCGGACATATCACAGATACGCAGTATTTT. The full variable domain, in which reference TRBV5-5 and TRBJ2-3 provide the parts outside the CDR3, is DAGVTQSPTHLIKTRGQQVTLRCSPISGHKSVSWYQQVLGQGPQFIFQYYEKEERGRGNFPDRFSARQFPNYSSELNVNALLLGDSALYLCASSLVGHITDTQYFGPGTRLTVL.